The clone carrying this T cell receptor (beta chain) appeared a few times. The antigen is unknown. The data are from a study of beta chain features in type 1 diabetes. Regarding the study as a whole: Within each of all four CD4+ subsets, Type 1 diabetes patients had TCRB CDR3s that were moderately but significantly shorter.

The investigators reverse transcribed all of the isolated RNA, so they sequenced expressed TCRB transcripts. The table came from immunoSEQ multiplex PCR; TCRdb's copy has only in-frame clones and leaves some out. Of under 300,000 clones in the sample, 11% to 15% are singletons; the top ten hold about 0.019%. This sequence was found in a man between 25 and 39 years old with type 1 diabetes. Source material: naive CD4+ T cells from blood.

In DNA, the CDR3 is TGTGCCTGGAGTGTTGAGGGAAATGAGCAGTTCTTC. This encodes CAWSVEGNEQFF. The chain uses TRBV30 and TRBJ2-1; D is perhaps TRBD2 (5 bases). Trimming cost V 0 bases and J 7 bases, with 7 bases left between them. Germline V CDR1 and CDR2: GTSNPN, SVGIG (reference sequence). This CDR3 has 12 residues.